The 32 T cell receptor beta chains below were found in one sample sequenced in a study of long-term antiretroviral therapy in people with HIV. The authors ran the immunoSEQ assay, v3.0, at survey level. Clones were read by immunoSEQ multiplex PCR, and TCRdb kept only the in-frame ones, dropping some. The sample holds 32,000 or so clones, just under 90% seen once. The input for sequencing was unsorted PBMCs, taken 3.2 years before starting antiretroviral therapy. Receptors originate from a man aged 50 to 59 with HIV.

The rearrangement links TRBV5-1 to TRBJ2-3; D is unclear. CDR1 is SGHRS, CDR2 YFSETQ, per germline. This CDR3 is 13 amino acids long. The ends were cut back, 5 bases at V and 6 bases at J, with 13 bases in the middle. Written as DNA, the CDR3 is TGCGCCAGCAGGCCCCAATTAGGGGATACGCAGTATTTT. Protein: CASRPQLGDTQYF.

The chain uses TRBV7-2 and TRBJ1-2; D may be TRBD1 (5 bases). Germline V gene sequence: CDR1 SGHTA, CDR2 FQGNSA. This CDR3 contains 16 residues. Trimming removed 5 bases at V and 6 bases at J, with 22 bases between. The CDR3 is CASSPFIGVYSNGYTF. The CDR3 nucleotides are TGTGCCAGCAGCCCTTTTATAGGGGTTTATTCTAATGGCTACACCTTC.

The gene calls are TRBV28 and TRBJ1-3; no clear D. The V gene's germline CDR1 is MDHEN and CDR2 SYDVKM. Trimming cost V 5 bases and J 3 bases, with 14 bases left between them. The CDR3 is made up of 15 amino acids. For the CDR3, the DNA is TGTGCCAGCAGTCAAATCTGGAGTCTTGGAAACACCATATATTTT. It translates to CASSQIWSLGNTIYF.

The V gene is TRBV2, the J gene TRBJ2-1; D not certain. CDR1 and CDR2 (germline): SNHLY, FYNNEI. The CDR3 contains 15 residues. The V gene lost 0 bases and the J gene lost 4 bases, with 10 bases spanning the gap. The CDR3 nucleotides are TGTGCCAGCAGTGAAGCGCTTCGAGGATACAATGAGCAGTTCTTC. Its translation is CASSEALRGYNEQFF.

Here the CDR3 reads CASSASATGDQPQHF. CDR3 sequence (DNA): TGTGCCAGCAGTGCCTCGGCGACAGGGGATCAGCCCCAGCATTTT. The rearrangement links TRBV6-1 to TRBJ1-5; 8 nucleotides match TRBD1. The CDR3 contains 15 residues. The germline V gene has CDR1 MNHNS and CDR2 SASEGT. J lost 5 bases, V lost 4 bases, and 7 bases had no gene match.

In DNA form, the CDR3 reads TGTGCCAGCAGCTGGGGACTTCACACAGATACGCAGTATTTT. This sequence encodes CASSWGLHTDTQYF. The rearrangement links TRBV7-9 to TRBJ2-3; D is possibly TRBD2 (6 bases). Germline V gene sequence: CDR1 SEHNR, CDR2 FQNEAQ (reference sequence). The CDR3 runs 14 residues. The V gene lost 4 bases and the J gene lost 2 bases, with 10 bases spanning the gap. The whole variable domain, remainder taken from reference TRBV7-9 and TRBJ2-3, is DTGVSQNPRHKITKRGQNVTFRCDPISEHNRLYWYRQTLGQGPEFLTYFQNEAQLEKSRLLSDRFSAERPKGSFSTLEIQRTEQGDSAMYLCASSWGLHTDTQYFGPGTRLTVL.

The rearrangement links TRBV28 to TRBJ1-2; 11 positions agree with TRBD1. The CDR3 contains 16 residues. After removal of 4 bases from V and 3 bases from J, the junction contained 7 bases not matched to a gene. CDR1 MDHEN and CDR2 SYDVKM come from the germline V gene. CDR3 loop: CASSSPGTGGDYGYTF. The CDR3 DNA reads as TGTGCCAGCAGTTCCCCCGGGACAGGGGGTGACTATGGCTACACCTTC.

J is TRBJ2-7 and V is TRBV14; the D call may be TRBD1 or TRBD2 (6 bases each). V gave up 8 bases and J gave up 0 bases, with 8 bases separating them. The CDR3 totals 12 residues. CDR1 SGHDN and CDR2 FVKESK come from the germline V gene. For the CDR3, the DNA is TGTGCCAGCGGAGGGGGCTCCTACGAGCAGTACTTC. Amino acids: CASGGGSYEQYF.

The sample holds one count of this clone. The same CDR3 can be traced to other DNA sequences in this sample. This chain uses TRBV6-5 with TRBJ2-2, with D unresolved. The CDR3 contains 11 residues. V was clipped by 7 bases and J by 8 bases, with 8 bases between them. CDR1 is MNHEY, CDR2 SVGAGI, per germline. This CDR3 reads CASNFGGELFF. CDR3 DNA sequence: TGTGCCAGCAACTTCGGAGGGGAGCTGTTTTTT.

This chain uses TRBV9 with TRBJ2-7; the D gene is possibly TRBD1 (5 bases). V lost 4 bases and J 2 bases, leaving 13 bases between the germline ends. From germline, CDR1 is SGDLS and CDR2 YYNGEE. The CDR3 extends over 14 amino acids. The CDR3 DNA follows: TGTGCCAGCAGCCCAGGGCAGGGCCCCTACGAGCAGTACTTC. As protein: CASSPGQGPYEQYF.

The J gene is TRBJ2-5, the V gene TRBV5-1, with D maybe TRBD1 (5 bases). V was cut by 4 bases and J by 2 bases, with 12 bases left in between. Per germline, CDR1 SGHRS and CDR2 YFSETQ. The CDR3 spans 14 residues. CDR3 DNA: TGCGCCAGCAGCCGGGTCAGGGAACAAGAGACCCAGTACTTC. This translates into CASSRVREQETQYF.

The genes are TRBV6-1 and TRBJ1-5; 11 bases map to TRBD1. Germline CDR1 is MNHNS and CDR2 is SASEGT. With 6 bases clipped from V and 6 bases from J, the junction kept 7 bases outside the gene matches. CDR3 size: 15 residues. DNA of the CDR3: TGTGCCAGCAGGGAGGACAGGGGGCTAAGTCAGCCCCAGCATTTT. Protein: CASREDRGLSQPQHF.

The chain is built from TRBV6-5 and TRBJ2-7; 10 nucleotides agree with TRBD2. V dropped 7 bases and J dropped 3; count of bases not matched to a gene: 9. Germline V gene data show CDR1 as MNHEY and CDR2 as SVGAGI. The CDR3 is 15 residues long. The CDR3 loop reads CASTRSSGGLYEQYF. The CDR3 nucleotides are TGTGCCAGCACCAGGAGTAGCGGGGGGCTCTACGAGCAGTACTTC.

The chain combines TRBV29-1 with TRBJ1-5, with a possible D match to TRBD1 (6 bases). Germline CDR1 is SQVTM and CDR2 is ANQGSEA. CDR3 size: 12 residues. With 4 bases removed from V and 7 bases from J, the gap between germline ends came to 11 bases. The CDR3 loop is CSVVEGGQPQHF. Here the CDR3 DNA reads TGCAGCGTTGTCGAGGGGGGACAGCCCCAGCATTTT.

The chain joins TRBV5-1 to TRBJ2-3, with 7 positions matching TRBD2. Germline values: CDR1 SGHRS, CDR2 YFSETQ. CDR3 length: 17 amino acids. V lost 2 bases and J lost 6; bases outside the gene matches: 15. CDR3 residues: CASSLRPSAGSRDTQYF. As DNA, the CDR3 is TGCGCCAGCAGCTTACGGCCCTCAGCGGGGAGTCGGGATACGCAGTATTTT.

A note on this clone: Additional DNA sequences in this sample encode the identical CDR3. The chain links TRBV5-1 to TRBJ2-3; no reliable D call. V was clipped by 4 bases and J by 6 bases, with 9 bases between them. Per germline, CDR1 SGHRS and CDR2 YFSETQ. There are 12 residues in the CDR3. CDR3 amino acids: CASSLSTDTQYF. As DNA, the CDR3 is TGCGCCAGCAGCCTAAGTACGGATACGCAGTATTTT.

The V and J genes are TRBV10-3 and TRBJ2-2, with a tentative D call TRBD1 (7 bases). The CDR3 has 18 amino acids. With 2 bases removed from V and 2 bases from J, the gap between germline ends came to 18 bases. Per the germline V gene, CDR1 is ENHRY and CDR2 is SYGVKD. CDR3 region: CAISEPTRDRYNTGELFF. The CDR3 bases are TGTGCCATCAGTGAGCCAACGCGGGACAGATACAACACCGGGGAGCTGTTTTTT.

The chain employs TRBV7-3 and TRBJ2-1, with D perhaps matching TRBD2 (6 bases). The CDR3 runs to 13 residues. Germline CDR1 reads SGHTA; CDR2 reads FQGTGA. Deletions cut 5 bases from V and 8 bases from J, with 13 bases between. The CDR3 DNA is TGTGCCAGCAGCCGCGGGGTGCTCGATGAGCAGTTCTTC. Protein sequence: CASSRGVLDEQFF. Based on the CDR3 plus reference TRBV7-3 and TRBJ2-1, the full variable domain is GAGVSQTPSNKVTEKGKYVELRCDPISGHTALYWYRQSLGQGPEFLIYFQGTGAADDSGLPNDRFFAVRPEGSVSTLKIQRTERGDSAVYLCASSRGVLDEQFFGPGTRLTVL.

The V call is TRBV9, the J call TRBJ1-4, with D unresolved. Germline CDR1 and CDR2: SGDLS and YYNGEE. The CDR3 runs 15 residues. V was shortened by 2 bases and J by 2 bases, with 10 bases between the two germline ends. CDR3 amino acids: CASSVDGRTNEKLFF. CDR3 DNA: TGTGCCAGCAGCGTTGATGGGCGGACTAATGAAAAACTGTTTTTT.

In DNA form, the CDR3 reads TGTGCCAGCAGCCCAGGGGCCCAAGAGACCCAGTACTTC. Encoded protein: CASSPGAQETQYF. The chain uses TRBV5-5 and TRBJ2-5, with D maybe TRBD1 (6 bases). Looked up from germline, CDR1 is SGHKS and CDR2 is YYEKEE (reference sequence). The V end lost 4 bases, the J end lost 1 base, and 8 bases lay between the germline ends. The CDR3 runs 13 residues. The full variable domain, rest sourced from reference TRBV5-5 and TRBJ2-5, is DAGVTQSPTHLIKTRGQQVTLRCSPISGHKSVSWYQQVLGQGPQFIFQYYEKEERGRGNFPDRFSARQFPNYSSELNVNALLLGDSALYLCASSPGAQETQYFGPGTRLLVL.

The rearrangement links TRBV11-2 to TRBJ2-1, with TRBD2 matching over 8 bases. There are 16 residues in the CDR3. Trimming took 0 bases from V and 8 from J; bases not matched to a gene: 9. CDR1 and CDR2 from the germline V gene are SGHAT and FQNNGV. Written as DNA, the CDR3 is TGTGCCAGCAGCTTAGATCTCCCGGGACTAGGCCATGAGCAGTTCTTC. Residues: CASSLDLPGLGHEQFF.

By share, this clone ranks as medium-sized. V and J are TRBV15 and TRBJ2-4; 11 bases align to TRBD1. CDR3 length equals 16 residues. Looked up from germline, CDR1 is LNHNV and CDR2 is YYDKDF (reference sequence). Trimming cost V 1 base and J 8 bases; bases outside gene matches: 7. The chain's CDR3 is CATSRVMGQGGDIQYF. The CDR3 nucleotides are TGTGCCACCAGCAGAGTTATGGGACAGGGGGGGGACATTCAGTACTTC.

The V gene is TRBV30, the J gene TRBJ1-1; 8 bases map to TRBD1. After removal of 2 bases from V and 3 bases from J, the junction contained 5 bases not matched to a gene. This CDR3 comprises 14 residues. CDR1 and CDR2 (germline): GTSNPN, SVGIG (reference sequence). CDR3 sequence (DNA): TGTGCCTGGAGTAAGACAGGGGCGTACACTGAAGCTTTCTTT. It codes for CAWSKTGAYTEAFF.

The gene calls are TRBV7-7 and TRBJ2-3; 11 bases agree with TRBD2. Germline V gene data show CDR1 as SSHAT and CDR2 as FNYEAQ (reference sequence). This CDR3 is built from 16 residues. J was trimmed by 2 bases and V by 4 bases; bases with no gene match: 5. The CDR3 sequence: CASSSRLAGTTDTQYF. The DNA of the CDR3 is TGTGCCAGCAGCTCTCGACTAGCGGGAACCACAGATACGCAGTATTTT. The complete variable domain, with remaining parts taken from reference TRBV7-7 and TRBJ2-3, reads GAGVSQSPRYKVTKRGQDVTLRCDPISSHATLYWYQQALGQGPEFLTYFNYEAQPDKSGLPSDRFSAERPEGSISTLTIQRTEQRDSAMYRCASSSRLAGTTDTQYFGPGTRLTVL.

The chain employs TRBV5-1 and TRBJ2-1; 14 bases agree with TRBD2. The J segment lost 4 bases and the V segment lost 4 bases, leaving 7 bases of the junction unmatched. Germline CDR1 SGHRS, CDR2 YFSETQ. CDR3 length equals 17 residues. CDR3: CASSPGLAGVGYNEQFF. The DNA of the CDR3 is TGCGCCAGCAGCCCGGGACTAGCGGGAGTGGGGTACAATGAGCAGTTCTTC.

The V and J genes are TRBV5-6 and TRBJ1-5; D call uncertain. The V end was cut by 1 base, the J end by 0 bases, with 11 bases between. The CDR3 runs to 16 residues. The germline CDR1 and CDR2 sequences are SGHDT and YYEEEE. As DNA, the CDR3 is TGTGCCAGCAGCTTGTACGGAGAAATTAGCAATCAGCCCCAGCATTTT. It specifies CASSLYGEISNQPQHF.

This chain links TRBV6-1 with TRBJ2-6; 7 bases match TRBD2. V was clipped by 6 bases and J by 4 bases; unmatched bases: 6. This CDR3 comprises 15 residues. CDR1 is MNHNS, CDR2 SASEGT, per germline. CDR3 nucleotide sequence: TGTGCCAGCAGCCAGAGCGGGGCGGGGGCCAACGTCCTGACTTTC. Translating gives CASSQSGAGANVLTF.

CDR3 amino acids: CAIRRQGNTGELFF. In DNA form, the CDR3 reads TGTGCCATCAGAAGACAGGGGAACACCGGGGAGCTGTTTTTT. This chain links TRBV10-3 with TRBJ2-2; TRBD1 agrees at 7 bases. Germline-derived CDR1 and CDR2 are ENHRY and SYGVKD. The CDR3 sequence is 14 residues long. Trimming removed 6 bases from V and 1 base from J; junction bases left unmatched: 2.

This chain joins TRBV10-3 and TRBJ1-2, with a possible D match to TRBD1 (5 bases). V dropped 8 bases and J dropped 2 bases, with 12 bases sitting between them. The CDR3 contains 13 residues. Germline values: CDR1 ENHRY, CDR2 SYGVKD. The CDR3 protein is CAIGLEGNYGYTF. The CDR3 DNA is TGTGCCATCGGTTTGGAGGGGAACTATGGCTACACCTTC.

The chain has TRBV27 and TRBJ2-1; 12 positions match TRBD2. The CDR3 extends over 17 amino acids. J lost 6 bases, V lost 3 bases, and 9 bases had no gene match. In germline, CDR1 is MNHEY, CDR2 SMNVEV (reference sequence). In nucleotides, the CDR3 is TGTGCCAGCAGTTTCCCCAGACTAGCGGGGGCCTCCAATGAGCAGTTCTTC. Protein: CASSFPRLAGASNEQFF.

The gene calls are TRBV7-2 and TRBJ2-3, with D perhaps matching TRBD2 (6 bases). Germline V CDR1 and CDR2: SGHTA, FQGNSA. The CDR3 is made up of 13 amino acids. Trimming removed 1 base from V and 4 bases from J, with 6 bases in between. CDR3 coding DNA: TGTGCCAGCAGCTTAGAGCGGGCAGATACGCAGTATTTT. It is translated as CASSLERADTQYF.

This clone has more than one count but fewer than ten. The rearrangement uses TRBV6-6 and TRBJ1-4; D perhaps matches TRBD1 (5 bases). Germline V gene lookup returns CDR1 MNHNY and CDR2 SVGAGI (reference sequence). Trimming stripped 5 bases from V and 7 bases from J, with 17 bases between. This CDR3 is built from 15 residues. The CDR3 loop reads CASSPPGRDSEKLFF. CDR3 DNA sequence: TGTGCCAGCAGTCCTCCAGGGAGGGATTCTGAAAAACTGTTTTTT.